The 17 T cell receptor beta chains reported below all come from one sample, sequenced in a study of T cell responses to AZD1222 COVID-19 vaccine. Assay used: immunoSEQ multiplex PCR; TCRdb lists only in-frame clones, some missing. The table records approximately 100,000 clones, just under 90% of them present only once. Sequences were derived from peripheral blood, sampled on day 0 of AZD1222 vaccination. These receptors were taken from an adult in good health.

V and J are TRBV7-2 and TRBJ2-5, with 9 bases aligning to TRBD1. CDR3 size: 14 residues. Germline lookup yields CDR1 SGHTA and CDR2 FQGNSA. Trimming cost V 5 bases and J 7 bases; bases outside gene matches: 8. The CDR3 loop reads CASSVTQGAGTQYF. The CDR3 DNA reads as TGTGCCAGCAGCGTAACACAGGGGGCTGGGACCCAGTACTTC.

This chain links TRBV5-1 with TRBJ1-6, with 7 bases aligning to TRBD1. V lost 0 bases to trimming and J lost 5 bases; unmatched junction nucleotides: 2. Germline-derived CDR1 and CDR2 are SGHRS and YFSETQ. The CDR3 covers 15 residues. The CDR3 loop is CASSLVTGNNSPLHF. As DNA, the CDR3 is TGCGCCAGCAGCTTGGTGACAGGGAATAATTCACCCCTCCACTTT.

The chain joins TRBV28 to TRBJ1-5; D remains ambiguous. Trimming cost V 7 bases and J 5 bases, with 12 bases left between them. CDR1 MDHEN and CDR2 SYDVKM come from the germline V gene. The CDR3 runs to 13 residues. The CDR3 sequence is CASTGSLYQPQHF. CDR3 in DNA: TGTGCCAGCACGGGGTCCCTCTATCAGCCCCAGCATTTT.

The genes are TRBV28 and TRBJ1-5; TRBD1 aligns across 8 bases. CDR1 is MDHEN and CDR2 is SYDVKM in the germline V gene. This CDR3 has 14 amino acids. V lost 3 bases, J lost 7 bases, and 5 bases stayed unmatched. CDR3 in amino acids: CASSLPRGRQPQHF. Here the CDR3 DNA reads TGTGCCAGCAGTTTGCCCAGGGGGCGACAGCCCCAGCATTTT.

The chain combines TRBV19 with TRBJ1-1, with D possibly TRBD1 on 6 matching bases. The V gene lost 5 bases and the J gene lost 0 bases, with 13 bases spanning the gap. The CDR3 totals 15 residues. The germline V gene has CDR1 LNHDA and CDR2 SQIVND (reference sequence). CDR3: CASSGSGTLNTEAFF. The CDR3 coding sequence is TGTGCCAGTAGTGGATCCGGGACACTGAACACTGAAGCTTTCTTT.

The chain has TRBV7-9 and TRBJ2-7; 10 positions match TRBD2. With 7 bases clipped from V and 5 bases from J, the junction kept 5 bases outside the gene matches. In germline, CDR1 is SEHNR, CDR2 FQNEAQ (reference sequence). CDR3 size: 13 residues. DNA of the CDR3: TGTGCCAGCAATCTAGCGGGAGTCCACGAGCAGTACTTC. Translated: CASNLAGVHEQYF.

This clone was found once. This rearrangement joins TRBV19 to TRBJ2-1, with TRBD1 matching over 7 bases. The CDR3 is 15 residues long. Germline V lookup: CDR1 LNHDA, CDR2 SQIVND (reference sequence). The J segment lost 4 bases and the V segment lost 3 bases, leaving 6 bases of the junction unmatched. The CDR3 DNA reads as TGTGCCAGTAGTATTTCTGGGACAGCTTACAATGAGCAGTTCTTC. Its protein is CASSISGTAYNEQFF.

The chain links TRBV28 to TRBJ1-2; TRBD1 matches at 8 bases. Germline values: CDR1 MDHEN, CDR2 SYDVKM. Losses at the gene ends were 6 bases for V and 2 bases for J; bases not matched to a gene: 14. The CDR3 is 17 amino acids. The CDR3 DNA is TGTGCCAGCAGCCCCAACACAGGGGGAGGAGGGAACTATGGCTACACCTTC. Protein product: CASSPNTGGGGNYGYTF.

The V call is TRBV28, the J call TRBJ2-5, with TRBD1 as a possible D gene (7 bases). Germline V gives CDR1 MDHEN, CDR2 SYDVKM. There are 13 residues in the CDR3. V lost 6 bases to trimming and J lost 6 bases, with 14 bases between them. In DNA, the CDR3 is TGTGCCAGCAGCGCACAGGGGAGGCAGACCCAGTACTTC. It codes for CASSAQGRQTQYF. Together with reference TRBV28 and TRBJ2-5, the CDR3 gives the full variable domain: DVKVTQSSRYLVKRTGEKVFLECVQDMDHENMFWYRQDPGLGLRLIYFSYDVKMKEKGDIPEGYSVSREKKERFSLILESASTNQTSMYLCASSAQGRQTQYFGPGTRLLVL.

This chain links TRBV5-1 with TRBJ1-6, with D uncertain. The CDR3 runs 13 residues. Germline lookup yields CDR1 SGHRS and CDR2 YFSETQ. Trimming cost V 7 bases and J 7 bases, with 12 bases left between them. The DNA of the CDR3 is TGCGCCAGCGGTGTGTCCGAAAATTCACCCCTCCACTTT. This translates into CASGVSENSPLHF.

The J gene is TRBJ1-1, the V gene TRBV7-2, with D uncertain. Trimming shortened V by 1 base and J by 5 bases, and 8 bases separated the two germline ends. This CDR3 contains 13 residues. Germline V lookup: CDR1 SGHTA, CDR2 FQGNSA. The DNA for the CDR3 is TGTGCCAGCAGCTTAGTTCGGGCGACTGAAGCTTTCTTT. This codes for CASSLVRATEAFF.

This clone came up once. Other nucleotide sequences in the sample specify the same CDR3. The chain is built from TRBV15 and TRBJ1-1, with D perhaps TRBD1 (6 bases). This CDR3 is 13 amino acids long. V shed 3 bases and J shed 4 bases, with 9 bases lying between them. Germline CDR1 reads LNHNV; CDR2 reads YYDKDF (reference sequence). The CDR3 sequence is CATSRAQGTEAFF. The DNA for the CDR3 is TGTGCCACCAGCAGGGCACAGGGCACTGAAGCTTTCTTT.

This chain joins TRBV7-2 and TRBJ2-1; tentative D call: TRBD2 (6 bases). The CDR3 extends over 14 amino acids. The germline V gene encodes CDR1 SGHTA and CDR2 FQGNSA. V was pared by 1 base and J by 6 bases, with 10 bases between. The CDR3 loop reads CASSLDAGRNEQFF. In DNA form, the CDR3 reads TGTGCCAGCAGCTTAGACGCGGGGCGCAATGAGCAGTTCTTC.

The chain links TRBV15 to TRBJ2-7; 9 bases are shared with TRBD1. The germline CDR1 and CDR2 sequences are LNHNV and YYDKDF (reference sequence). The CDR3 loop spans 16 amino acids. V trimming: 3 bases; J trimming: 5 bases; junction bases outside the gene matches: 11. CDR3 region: CATSRGAGTGRDEQYF. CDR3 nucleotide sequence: TGTGCCACCAGCAGGGGTGCCGGGACAGGGCGCGACGAGCAGTACTTC.

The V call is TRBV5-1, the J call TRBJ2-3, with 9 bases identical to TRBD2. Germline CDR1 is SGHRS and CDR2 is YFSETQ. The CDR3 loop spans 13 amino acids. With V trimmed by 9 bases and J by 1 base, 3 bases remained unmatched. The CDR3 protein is CATQREGTDTQYF. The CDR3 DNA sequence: TGCGCCACCCAGCGGGAGGGCACAGATACGCAGTATTTT.

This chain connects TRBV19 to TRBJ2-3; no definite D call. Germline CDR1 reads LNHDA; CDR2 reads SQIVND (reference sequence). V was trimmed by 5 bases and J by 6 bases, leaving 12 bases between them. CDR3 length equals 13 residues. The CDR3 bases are TGTGCCAGTAGTCCGGACCCCAGGGATACGCAGTATTTT. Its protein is CASSPDPRDTQYF.

The CDR3 spells CASSLATGYQETQYF. CDR3 bases: TGTGCCAGCAGCTTAGCCACAGGTTACCAAGAGACCCAGTACTTC. This sequence joins TRBV7-2 and TRBJ2-5; a weak D match, TRBD1 (5 bases). CDR1 SGHTA and CDR2 FQGNSA come from the germline V gene. The germline V and J ends were trimmed by 0 bases and 0 bases, with 8 bases remaining between them. CDR3 length: 15 amino acids.